One T cell receptor beta chain is described in this entry. The sample comes from a study of blood T cell repertoires in COVID-19. CDR1 and CDR2 from the germline V gene are SGHRS and YFSETQ. The CDR3 consists of 15 residues. Trimming removed 5 bases from V and 1 base from J; junction bases left unmatched: 4. Profiled with immunoSEQ multiplex PCR; TCRdb holds only in-frame clones, not every one. Of about 26,000 clones in the sample, about 71% were seen once. The clonotype comes from a man in his sixties with active or convalescent COVID-19. This sequence joins TRBV5-1 and TRBJ2-7, with 12 bases lining up with TRBD2. The sequencing sample was made of peripheral blood. The CDR3 nucleotides are TGCGCCAGCAGACTCCTAGCGGGAGGGTCCTACGAGCAGTACTTC. Its translation: CASRLLAGGSYEQYF.